This TCR beta chain is from a study of blood T cells in healthy people across ages. In the case of this clonotype: Antigen specificity is unknown.

Study-level results: It was not possible, with unsorted PBMCs, to conclusively compare naive and antigen-experienced cells. It was held that the diversity estimates obtained from one million T cells were underestimates.

They isolated at least 7 million PBMCs from each sample. Together with a sample-barcoded 5' primer, a J-beta primer mix was included in a second PCR lasting about 7 to 12 cycles. Per sample, CDR3-containing paired-end reads numbered at least 2.5 million. TCRdb recomputed calls from the 5' RACE reads with MiXCR, one row per CDR3 protein. The sample carries roughly 900,000 distinct CDR3 sequences, less than 35% recorded once. The source is a woman older than 75 in good health. Sequencing was done on a sample of blood.

The CDR3 reads CASSSLGAIRGTEAFF. The CDR3 coding sequence is TGTGCCAGCAGCTCTTTGGGGGCCATCAGGGGCACTGAAGCTTTCTTT. V gene TRBV7-9 combines with J gene TRBJ1-1; weak D call: TRBD1 (6 bases). The CDR3 is 16 residues long. CDR1 is SEHNR, CDR2 FQNEAQ, per germline (reference sequence). Trimming cost V 4 bases and J 4 bases, with 19 bases left between them.